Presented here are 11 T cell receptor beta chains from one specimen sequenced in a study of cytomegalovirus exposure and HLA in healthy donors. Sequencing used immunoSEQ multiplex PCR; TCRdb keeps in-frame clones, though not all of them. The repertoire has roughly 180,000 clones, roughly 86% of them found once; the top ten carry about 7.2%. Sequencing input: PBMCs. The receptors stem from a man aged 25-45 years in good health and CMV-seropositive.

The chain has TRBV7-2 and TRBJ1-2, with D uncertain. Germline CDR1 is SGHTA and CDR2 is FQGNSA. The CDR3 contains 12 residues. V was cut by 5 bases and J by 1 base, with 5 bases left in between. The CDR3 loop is CASSQVNYGYTF. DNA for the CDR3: TGTGCCAGCAGCCAGGTTAACTATGGCTACACCTTC.

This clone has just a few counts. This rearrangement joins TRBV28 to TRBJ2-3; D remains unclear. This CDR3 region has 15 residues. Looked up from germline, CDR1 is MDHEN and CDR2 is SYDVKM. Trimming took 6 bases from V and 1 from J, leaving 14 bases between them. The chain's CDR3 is CASSRAAFGTDTQYF. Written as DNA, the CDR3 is TGTGCCAGCAGCCGGGCGGCCTTCGGCACAGATACGCAGTATTTT.

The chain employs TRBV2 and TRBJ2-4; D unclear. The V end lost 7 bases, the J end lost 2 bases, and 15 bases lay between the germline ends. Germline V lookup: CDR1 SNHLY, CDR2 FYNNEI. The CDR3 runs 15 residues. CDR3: CASIADPEPKNIQYF. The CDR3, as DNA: TGTGCCAGCATAGCAGATCCAGAACCCAAAAACATTCAGTACTTC.

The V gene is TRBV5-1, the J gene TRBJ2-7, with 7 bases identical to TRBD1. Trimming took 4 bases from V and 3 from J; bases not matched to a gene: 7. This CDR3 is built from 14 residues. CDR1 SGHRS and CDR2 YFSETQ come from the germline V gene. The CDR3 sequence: CASSMGQPNYEQYF. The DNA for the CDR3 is TGCGCCAGCAGCATGGGACAGCCCAACTACGAGCAGTACTTC. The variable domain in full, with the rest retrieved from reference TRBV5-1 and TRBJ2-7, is KAGVTQTPRYLIKTRGQQVTLSCSPISGHRSVSWYQQTPGQGLQFLFEYFSETQRNKGNFPGRFSGRQFSNSRSEMNVSTLELGDSALYLCASSMGQPNYEQYFGPGTRLTVT.

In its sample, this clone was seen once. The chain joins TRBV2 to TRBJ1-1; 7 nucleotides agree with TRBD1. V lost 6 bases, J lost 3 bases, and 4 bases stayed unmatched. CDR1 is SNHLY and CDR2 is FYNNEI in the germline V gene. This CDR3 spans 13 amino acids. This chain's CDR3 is CASSNRGYTEAFF. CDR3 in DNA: TGTGCCAGCAGCAACAGGGGTTACACTGAAGCTTTCTTT.

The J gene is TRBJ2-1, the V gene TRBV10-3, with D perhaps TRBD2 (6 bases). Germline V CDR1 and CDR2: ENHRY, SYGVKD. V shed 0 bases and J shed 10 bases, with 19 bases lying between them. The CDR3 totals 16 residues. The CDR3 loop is CAISESSAHPRGEQFF. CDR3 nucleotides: TGTGCCATCAGTGAGTCTAGCGCCCATCCTCGGGGGGAGCAGTTCTTC.

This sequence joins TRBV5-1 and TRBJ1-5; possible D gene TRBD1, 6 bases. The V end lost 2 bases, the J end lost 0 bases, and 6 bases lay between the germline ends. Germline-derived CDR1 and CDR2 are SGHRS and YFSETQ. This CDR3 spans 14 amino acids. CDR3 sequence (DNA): TGCGCCAGCAGCTTAGGGGGTAGCAATCAGCCCCAGCATTTT. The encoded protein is CASSLGGSNQPQHF.

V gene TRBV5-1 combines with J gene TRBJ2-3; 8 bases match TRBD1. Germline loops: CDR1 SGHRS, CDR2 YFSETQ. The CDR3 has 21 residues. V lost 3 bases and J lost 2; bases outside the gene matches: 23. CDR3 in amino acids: CASSSPEGQGTYFSYTDTQYF. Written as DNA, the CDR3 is TGCGCCAGCAGCTCCCCGGAAGGACAGGGCACCTACTTCTCATACACAGATACGCAGTATTTT.

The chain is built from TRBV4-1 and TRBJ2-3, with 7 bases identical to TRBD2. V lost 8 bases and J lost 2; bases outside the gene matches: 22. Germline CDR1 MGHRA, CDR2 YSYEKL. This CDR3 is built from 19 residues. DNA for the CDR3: TGCGCCAGCGACCAAGATTGGCGGGAGATTTATCGAGACACAGATACGCAGTATTTT. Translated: CASDQDWREIYRDTDTQYF.

CDR3 sequence: CASSPYGLAGGKDTQYF. The CDR3 region has the DNA TGTGCCAGCAGCCCCTACGGACTAGCGGGAGGGAAAGATACGCAGTATTTT. The J gene is TRBJ2-3, the V gene TRBV5-6; 15 bases match TRBD2. The ends lost 4 bases at V and 5 bases at J; junction bases unmatched: 8. Germline V gene lookup returns CDR1 SGHDT and CDR2 YYEEEE. CDR3 length: 17 residues. Drawing the rest from reference TRBV5-6 and TRBJ2-3, the complete variable domain is DAGVTQSPTHLIKTRGQQVTLRCSPKSGHDTVSWYQQALGQGPQFIFQYYEEEERQRGNFPDRFSGHQFPNYSSELNVNALLLGDSALYLCASSPYGLAGGKDTQYFGPGTRLTVL.

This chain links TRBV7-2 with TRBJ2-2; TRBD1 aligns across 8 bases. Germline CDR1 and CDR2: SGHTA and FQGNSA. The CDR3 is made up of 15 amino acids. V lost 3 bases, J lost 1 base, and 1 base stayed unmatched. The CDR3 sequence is CASSLGQVNTGELFF. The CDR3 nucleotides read TGTGCCAGCAGCTTGGGACAGGTGAACACCGGGGAGCTGTTTTTT. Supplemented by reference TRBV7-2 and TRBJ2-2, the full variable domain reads GAGVSQSPSNKVTEKGKDVELRCDPISGHTALYWYRQSLGQGLEFLIYFQGNSAPDKSGLPSDRFSAERTGGSVSTLTIQRTQQEDSAVYLCASSLGQVNTGELFFGEGSRLTVL.